Each of the 5 T cell receptor beta chains below was sequenced from the same sample in a study of radiotherapy plus CTLA-4 blockade in lung cancer. Sequencing was performed with immunoSEQ multiplex PCR; in TCRdb, only in-frame clones are kept and a portion is missing. The data contain 120,000 or so clones, 85% to 90% of them singletons. The sample here was peripheral blood, taken from a patient treated with radiotherapy plus ipilimumab. The receptors come from a human donor with non-small cell lung cancer that progressed on radiotherapy plus ipilimumab.

V is TRBV29-1 and J is TRBJ2-1; tentative D call: TRBD2 (6 bases). This CDR3 comprises 12 residues. Between the trimmed V and J ends, which lost 5 bases and 6 bases, there was a span of 11 bases. CDR1 is SQVTM, CDR2 ANQGSEA, per germline. The CDR3, as DNA: TGCAGCGTTACCGGAGGGTTCAATGAGCAGTTCTTC. Translated: CSVTGGFNEQFF.

The chain employs TRBV5-6 and TRBJ2-2; D may match TRBD1 or TRBD2 (5 bases each). Trimming removed 3 bases from V and 8 bases from J, with 14 bases in between. The V gene's germline CDR1 is SGHDT and CDR2 YYEEEE. This CDR3 contains 14 residues. The CDR3 is CASSSGTPRGELFF. In DNA form, the CDR3 reads TGTGCCAGCAGCTCTGGGACCCCCCGGGGGGAGCTGTTTTTT. The entire variable domain, with the rest obtained from reference TRBV5-6 and TRBJ2-2, is as follows: DAGVTQSPTHLIKTRGQQVTLRCSPKSGHDTVSWYQQALGQGPQFIFQYYEEEERQRGNFPDRFSGHQFPNYSSELNVNALLLGDSALYLCASSSGTPRGELFFGEGSRLTVL.

The genes are TRBV6-1 and TRBJ2-3; D may be TRBD1 (5 bases). CDR3 size: 15 residues. Looked up from germline, CDR1 is MNHNS and CDR2 is SASEGT. V was cut by 6 bases and J by 0 bases, with 13 bases left in between. The CDR3 sequence is CASSYQPGSTDTQYF. CDR3 in DNA: TGTGCCAGCAGCTACCAGCCAGGGAGCACAGATACGCAGTATTTT.

V and J are TRBV19 and TRBJ2-2, with TRBD2 identical over 7 bases. Unmatched junction bases numbered 6, after V lost 9 bases and J lost 2 bases. Germline lookup yields CDR1 LNHDA and CDR2 SQIVND (reference sequence). The CDR3 covers 14 residues. Here the CDR3 reads CASLLAENTGELFF. CDR3 in DNA: TGTGCCAGCCTCCTAGCGGAAAACACCGGGGAGCTGTTTTTT. The full variable domain, completed using reference TRBV19 and TRBJ2-2, is DGGITQSPKYLFRKEGQNVTLSCEQNLNHDAMYWYRQDPGQGLRLIYYSQIVNDFQKGDIAEGYSVSREKKESFPLTVTSAQKNPTAFYLCASLLAENTGELFFGEGSRLTVL.

This rearrangement joins TRBV18 to TRBJ2-1; D remains ambiguous. The V end lost 3 bases, the J end lost 6 bases, and 3 bases lay between the germline ends. This CDR3 has 11 residues. CDR1 is KGHSH and CDR2 is LQKENI in the germline V gene. For the CDR3, the DNA is TGTGCCAGCTCACCGGGCAATGAGCAGTTCTTC. This sequence encodes CASSPGNEQFF.